A selection of T cell receptor beta chains follows, all from one sample in a study of blood T cell repertoires in COVID-19. Data came from immunoSEQ multiplex PCR; TCRdb stores just in-frame clones and leaves some out. The sample has over 350,000 clones; about 85% are singletons. The sample consisted of PBMCs or T cells enriched from blood (not recorded which). The receptors shown here come from a young woman with acute COVID-19. The CDR3 runs from the conserved cysteine through the conserved F or W. A D gene is named only where the DNA matches it firmly. Size is omitted from some rows. Given values are once, few, many or a class for expanded clones.

abundance	j_gene	v_gene	d_gene	CDR3nt	CDR3aa
few	TRBJ2-7	TRBV28	-	TGTGCCAGCGTTTATCCCAACCGGGGTTACGAGCAGTACTTC	CASVYPNRGYEQYF
-	TRBJ1-2	TRBV9	-	TGTGCCAGCAGCGTAACGGACTCCTATGGCTACACCTTC	CASSVTDSYGYTF
few	TRBJ2-7	TRBV5-4	TRBD1	TGTGCCAGCAGCTCCGGGACGGGACAGGCGGGCTACGAGCAGTACTTC	CASSSGTGQAGYEQYF
once	TRBJ2-1	TRBV7-2	TRBD2	TGTGCCAGCAGCTTAGCGGCTAGCGGGGGGCCGCGCAATGAGCAGTTCTTC	CASSLAASGGPRNEQFF
-	TRBJ2-1	TRBV25-1	-	TGTGCCAGCACTTTGTTTCCAGGGGAAAATGAGCAGTTCTTC	CASTLFPGENEQFF
-	TRBJ1-1	TRBV18	-	TGTGCCAGCTCACCGGCCGCGAACACTGAAGCTTTCTTT	CASSPAANTEAFF
-	TRBJ1-3	TRBV11-3	-	TGTGCCAGCAGCCCAGGGCTATCTGGAAACACCATATATTTT	CASSPGLSGNTIYF
-	TRBJ1-3	TRBV6-5	-	TGTGCCAGCATCGGGGGGATCTACTCTGGAAACACCATATATTTT	CASIGGIYSGNTIYF
-	TRBJ2-7	TRBV12-3/TRBV12-4	TRBD1	TGTGCCAGCAGTCCAGGGACAGCCTACGAGCAGTACTTC	CASSPGTAYEQYF
-	TRBJ1-5	TRBV19	TRBD1	TGTGCCAGTAGTATGGGTAACAGGGGGCGAAATCAGCCCCAGCATTTT	CASSMGNRGRNQPQHF
-	TRBJ2-7	TRBV5-4	TRBD2	TGTGCCAGCAGCGTGGGACTAGAAGGCTACGAGCAGTACTTC	CASSVGLEGYEQYF
-	TRBJ2-1	TRBV11-2	-	TGTGCCAGCATCTCTCAGGGGCTGAGCTCCTACAATGAGCAGTTCTTC	CASISQGLSSYNEQFF
once	TRBJ2-3	TRBV2	-	TGTGCCAGCGGGCTATTTACAGATACGCAGTATTTT	CASGLFTDTQYF
-	TRBJ1-2	TRBV6-5	TRBD1	TGTGCCAGCAGTATAACAACAGGGGGCCCTGGCTACACCTTC	CASSITTGGPGYTF
-	TRBJ1-6	TRBV7-9	-	TGTGCCAGCAGCTTAAGGGGCTCCTATAATTCACCCCTCCACTTT	CASSLRGSYNSPLHF
-	TRBJ1-2	TRBV5-1	-	TGCGCCAGCAGCTTGGAATCAGGGCTAAGGAATGGCTACACCTTC	CASSLESGLRNGYTF
-	TRBJ1-2	TRBV2	-	TGTGCCAGCAGGGGAGTTGGCTACACCTTC	CASRGVGYTF
-	TRBJ2-3	TRBV7-2	TRBD2	TGTGCCAGCAGCTTACTAGCGGGGTCTTACACAGATACGCAGTATTTT	CASSLLAGSYTDTQYF
-	TRBJ2-2	TRBV4-3	TRBD2	TGCGCCAGCAGCCAACTACTAGCGGGACAGACCGGGGAGCTGTTTTTT	CASSQLLAGQTGELFF
-	TRBJ2-3	TRBV18	-	TGTGCCAGCTCACCGTCGTTACTAGCCAAAGATTCAGATACGCAGTATTTT	CASSPSLLAKDSDTQYF
-	TRBJ1-4	TRBV9	-	TGTGCCAGCAGCGTAGACTCGGGGGCAACTAATGAAAAACTGTTTTTT	CASSVDSGATNEKLFF
-	TRBJ1-4	TRBV3-1/TRBV3-2	-	TGTGCCAGCCTTGCAACTAATGAAAAACTGTTTTTT	CASLATNEKLFF
once	TRBJ1-1	TRBV14	TRBD1	TGTGCCAGCAGCCCAGGGACAGGGGGTTTCATGAACACTGAAGCTTTCTTT	CASSPGTGGFMNTEAFF
-	TRBJ1-3	TRBV19	-	TGTGCCAGTAGTAGCGGCTTCTCTGGAAACACCATATATTTT	CASSSGFSGNTIYF
-	TRBJ2-3	TRBV2	-	TGTGCCAGCAGCGCGGGAACAGATACGCAGTATTTT	CASSAGTDTQYF
once	TRBJ2-3	TRBV28	TRBD2	TGTGCCAGCAGTTATGCGGTCGCGGGAGTGTCAGATACGCAGTATTTT	CASSYAVAGVSDTQYF
-	TRBJ2-3	TRBV7-2	TRBD2	TGTGCCAGCAGCCCCCGACTAGCGGGAGGGGTAGATACGCAGTATTTT	CASSPRLAGGVDTQYF
few	TRBJ1-5	TRBV5-6	-	TGTGCCAGCAGCTTGGCGGCGGGAAATCAGCCCCAGCATTTT	CASSLAAGNQPQHF
-	TRBJ1-3	TRBV12-3/TRBV12-4	-	TGTGCCAGCACCCCTCGGGGGATAAACACCATATATTTT	CASTPRGINTIYF
-	TRBJ2-5	TRBV21-1	-	TGTGCCAGCAGCAAATCGGGCTTACTCCCTCGGGGGACCCAGTACTTC	CASSKSGLLPRGTQYF
-	TRBJ2-5	TRBV7-9	TRBD1	TGTGCCAGCAGCTGGACAGGGGCCAACCAAGAGACCCAGTACTTC	CASSWTGANQETQYF
-	TRBJ1-5	TRBV28	-	TGTGCCAGCAGCCGAAGACAGGACAATCAGCCCCAGCATTTT	CASSRRQDNQPQHF
-	TRBJ1-3	TRBV2	-	TGTGCCAGCAGTTGGGGCGAGTCTGGAAACACCATATATTTT	CASSWGESGNTIYF
-	TRBJ1-1	TRBV25-1	-	TGTGCCAGCAGAGCGGGGGATGAAGCTTTCTTT	CASRAGDEAFF
-	TRBJ1-5	TRBV28	TRBD1	TGTGCCAGCCAGATTCGGGACAGCCCGCAGCATTTT	CASQIRDSPQHF
-	TRBJ2-7	TRBV28	-	TGTGCCAGCAGTTTACCCAGGACTGATCACTACGAGCAGTACTTC	CASSLPRTDHYEQYF
-	TRBJ1-4	TRBV2	TRBD1	TGTGCCAGCAGTGAGTTACAGGGGGGTGAAAAACTGTTTTTT	CASSELQGGEKLFF
-	TRBJ1-1	TRBV27	TRBD1	TGTGCCAGCAGCCTATCGGGGACAGGGTCCACTGAAGCTTTCTTT	CASSLSGTGSTEAFF
once	TRBJ2-3	TRBV5-1	-	TGCGCCAGCAGCTCCAAGGTAGGGGAGGCAGATACGCAGTATTTT	CASSSKVGEADTQYF
-	TRBJ1-5	TRBV7-9	-	TGTGCCAGCAGCTTAGAGGGAGGCAATCAGCCCCAGCATTTT	CASSLEGGNQPQHF
-	TRBJ1-5	TRBV12-3/TRBV12-4	TRBD1	TGTGCCAGCACCCTACAGGGGAATCAGCCCCAGCATTTT	CASTLQGNQPQHF
-	TRBJ2-3	TRBV27	TRBD1	TGTGCCAGCAGTCTCAGACCACAGGGGGCAACAGATACGCAGTATTTT	CASSLRPQGATDTQYF
-	TRBJ2-1	TRBV5-1	TRBD1	TGCGCCAGCGACACCGGGACAGGGGGCTTTAATGAGCAGTTCTTC	CASDTGTGGFNEQFF